A single sample gave rise to the 7 T cell receptor beta chains below, sequenced in a study of blood T cell repertoires in COVID-19. TCRdb's copy holds only in-frame clones and misses some; the assay was immunoSEQ multiplex PCR. Among under 350,000 clones listed, roughly 91% were seen once. The sequenced sample was peripheral blood. The receptors stem from a woman aged 25 to 39 with COVID-19, enrolled during active disease.

The CDR3 sequence is CASSVQAGGPDTQYF. In DNA form, the CDR3 reads TGTGCCAGCAGCGTCCAAGCGGGGGGCCCAGATACGCAGTATTTT. The J gene is TRBJ2-3, the V gene TRBV9; TRBD2 agrees at 9 bases. The V gene's germline CDR1 is SGDLS and CDR2 YYNGEE. The CDR3 loop spans 15 amino acids. The V segment lost 2 bases and the J segment 4 bases; nucleotides outside the gene matches: 5.

This clone occurred once. The rearrangement links TRBV6-6 to TRBJ2-1, with 15 bases identical to TRBD2. From germline, CDR1 is MNHNY and CDR2 SVGAGI (reference sequence). V shed 5 bases, J shed 7 bases, and the junction held 6 bases outside the gene matches. This CDR3 spans 16 amino acids. In DNA, the CDR3 is TGTGCCAGCAGTGCGGCCGGGACTAGCGGGGGGAATGAGCAGTTCTTC. Translation: CASSAAGTSGGNEQFF.

This clone was detected a few times. This chain joins TRBV11-3 and TRBJ1-5; no reliable D call. Trimming left V 0 bases short and J 4 bases short, with 7 bases between. The CDR3 is 14 residues long. Germline-derived CDR1 and CDR2 are SGHNT and YENEEA. The CDR3 loop is CASSLESGNQPQHF. The CDR3 DNA is TGTGCCAGCAGCTTAGAGTCAGGTAATCAGCCCCAGCATTTT.

The chain combines TRBV6-5 with TRBJ1-4; 7 nucleotides line up with TRBD1. CDR1 and CDR2 (germline): MNHEY, SVGAGI. CDR3 size: 15 residues. The V gene end was trimmed by 6 bases and the J gene end by 5 bases; junction bases not matched to a gene: 9. For the CDR3, the DNA is TGTGCCAGCAGCCAAATGACAGGGATGAATGAAAAACTGTTTTTT. Translated, it gives CASSQMTGMNEKLFF.

The chain uses TRBV5-1 and TRBJ2-2; 9 nucleotides match TRBD2. The CDR3 is 17 residues long. CDR1 SGHRS and CDR2 YFSETQ come from the germline V gene. Unmatched junction bases numbered 8, after V lost 0 bases and J lost 5 bases. CDR3 residues: CASSLAGRLAVTGELFF. The DNA for the CDR3 is TGCGCCAGCAGCTTGGCCGGGCGACTAGCGGTGACCGGGGAGCTGTTTTTT.

CDR3 DNA: TGTGCCAGCAGCTTAAGCCAGGGGAACGAGCAGTACTTC. It encodes CASSLSQGNEQYF. The chain carries TRBV7-2 and TRBJ2-7; a possible D gene is TRBD1 (6 bases). The CDR3 consists of 13 residues. Germline assignment: CDR1 SGHTA and CDR2 FQGNSA. V dropped 2 bases and J dropped 5 bases, with 10 bases sitting between them.

The J gene is TRBJ2-2, the V gene TRBV5-1; a weak D match, TRBD1 (5 bases). Trimming left V 3 bases short and J 5 bases short, with 8 bases between. The CDR3 extends over 13 amino acids. The germline gives CDR1 SGHRS, CDR2 YFSETQ. In DNA form, the CDR3 reads TGCGCCAGCAGCTCGACAGTGACCGGGGAGCTGTTTTTT. Encoded protein: CASSSTVTGELFF.